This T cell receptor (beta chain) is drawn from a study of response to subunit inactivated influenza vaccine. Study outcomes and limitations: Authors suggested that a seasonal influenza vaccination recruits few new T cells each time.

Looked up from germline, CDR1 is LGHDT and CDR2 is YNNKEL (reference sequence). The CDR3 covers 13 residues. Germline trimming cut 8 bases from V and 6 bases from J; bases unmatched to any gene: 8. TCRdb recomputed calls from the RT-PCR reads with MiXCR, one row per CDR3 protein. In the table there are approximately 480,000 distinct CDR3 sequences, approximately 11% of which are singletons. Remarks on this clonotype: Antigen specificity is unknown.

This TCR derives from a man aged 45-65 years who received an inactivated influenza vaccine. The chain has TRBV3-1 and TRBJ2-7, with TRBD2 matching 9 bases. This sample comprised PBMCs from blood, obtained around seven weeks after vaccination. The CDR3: CASGSLAGTEQYF. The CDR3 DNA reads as TGTGCCAGCGGCAGTCTAGCGGGGACCGAGCAGTACTTC.